A selection of T cell receptor beta chains follows, all from one sample in a study of OX40 agonist ivuxolimab in advanced cancers. Produced via immunoSEQ multiplex PCR; TCRdb's table is partial and in-frame only. The data contain some 14,000 clones, approximately 72% of them singletons. The source material was CD4+ or CD8+ T cells sorted from blood, sampled in a trial of the OX40 agonist ivuxolimab. These receptors were taken from an adult with an advanced solid tumor such as melanoma, head and neck, liver or kidney cancer. CDR3s include the opening cysteine and the closing phenylalanine or tryptophan.

v_call: TRBV9
j_call: -
cdr3_aa: CASSVDSASYEQYF

v_call: TRBV19
j_call: TRBJ2-1
cdr3_aa: CASSMRGGPGSSYNEQFF

v_call: TRBV6-5
j_call: TRBJ2-5
cdr3_aa: CASRSGHLGETQYF

v_call: TRBV10-2
j_call: TRBJ2-1
cdr3_aa: CASSDPGTPPYNEQFF

v_call: TRBV5-1
j_call: TRBJ2-7
cdr3_aa: CASSPPNSAYEQYF

v_call: TRBV28
j_call: TRBJ1-1
cdr3_aa: CASKDTATYTEAFF

v_call: TRBV5-8
j_call: TRBJ2-3
cdr3_aa: CASSLAGVGTQYF

v_call: TRBV5-1
j_call: TRBJ2-3
cdr3_aa: CASSFGLTDTQYF

v_call: TRBV28
j_call: TRBJ2-7
cdr3_aa: CASRIPESYEQYF

v_call: TRBV27
j_call: TRBJ2-1
cdr3_aa: CASGLNNEQFF

v_call: TRBV7-8
j_call: TRBJ2-2
cdr3_aa: CASSRGPAGNTGELFF

v_call: TRBV6-4
j_call: TRBJ2-2
cdr3_aa: CASSDSSDTGELFF

v_call: TRBV15
j_call: TRBJ1-3
cdr3_aa: CATSRPLGVTGGAENTIYF

v_call: TRBV18
j_call: TRBJ2-7
cdr3_aa: CASSPSTSGRAGGEQYF

v_call: TRBV6-1
j_call: TRBJ2-3
cdr3_aa: CASSEGGSTDTQYF

v_call: TRBV12-5
j_call: TRBJ1-2
cdr3_aa: CASGWADLPYGYTF

v_call: TRBV7-9
j_call: TRBJ1-1
cdr3_aa: CASSLTQSGTAAFF

v_call: TRBV5-3
j_call: TRBJ2-2
cdr3_aa: CARSLARLRQGNTGELFF

v_call: TRBV13
j_call: TRBJ2-7
cdr3_aa: CASSLGGGNYYEQYF

v_call: TRBV5-6
j_call: TRBJ2-6
cdr3_aa: CASSLVGVGGANVLTF

v_call: TRBV28
j_call: TRBJ1-1
cdr3_aa: CASSLPAKQAFF

v_call: TRBV4-2
j_call: TRBJ1-2
cdr3_aa: CASSHEGSIVYGYTF

v_call: TRBV4-1
j_call: TRBJ2-2
cdr3_aa: CASSQDSLAGGSTGELFF

v_call: TRBV2
j_call: TRBJ2-2
cdr3_aa: CASSGDANTGELFF

v_call: TRBV12-5
j_call: TRBJ1-1
cdr3_aa: CASGQSNYPWVNTEAFF

v_call: TRBV19
j_call: TRBJ2-7
cdr3_aa: CASSMGGPAREQYF

v_call: TRBV5-1
j_call: TRBJ1-2
cdr3_aa: CASSSSFGDYGYTF

v_call: TRBV5-4
j_call: TRBJ2-2
cdr3_aa: CASSQSLAGVVTGELFF

v_call: TRBV2
j_call: TRBJ1-1
cdr3_aa: CASSWTAEAFF

v_call: TRBV5-8
j_call: TRBJ2-1
cdr3_aa: CASSNLAGASEQFF

v_call: TRBV6-1
j_call: TRBJ1-4
cdr3_aa: CASSEFNGDANEKLFF

v_call: TRBV7-3
j_call: TRBJ2-7
cdr3_aa: CASSLTRDSYEQYF

v_call: TRBV18
j_call: TRBJ2-2
cdr3_aa: CASSPPVYNFTGELFF

v_call: TRBV6-6
j_call: TRBJ1-3
cdr3_aa: CASSPRDSDTIYF

v_call: TRBV27
j_call: TRBJ2-3
cdr3_aa: CASGVSDTQYF

v_call: TRBV10-2
j_call: TRBJ2-1
cdr3_aa: CASSSTDSLYNEQFF